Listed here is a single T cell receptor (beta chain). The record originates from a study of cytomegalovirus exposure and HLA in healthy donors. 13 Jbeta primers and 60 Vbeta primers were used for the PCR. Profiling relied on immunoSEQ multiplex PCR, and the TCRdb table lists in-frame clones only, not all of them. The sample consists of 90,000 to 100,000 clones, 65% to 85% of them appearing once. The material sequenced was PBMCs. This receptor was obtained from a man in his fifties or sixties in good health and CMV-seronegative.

The CDR3 DNA sequence: TGTGCCAGCAGCCAAGTAAGCAAGCGGTCGAACACCGGGGAGCTGTTTTTT. Translated, it gives CASSQVSKRSNTGELFF. The chain has TRBV4-2 and TRBJ2-2; D is perhaps TRBD2 (5 bases). The CDR3 is made up of 17 amino acids. V lost 1 base and J 0 bases, leaving 12 bases between the germline ends. CDR1 and CDR2 (germline): LGHNA, YNFKEQ.